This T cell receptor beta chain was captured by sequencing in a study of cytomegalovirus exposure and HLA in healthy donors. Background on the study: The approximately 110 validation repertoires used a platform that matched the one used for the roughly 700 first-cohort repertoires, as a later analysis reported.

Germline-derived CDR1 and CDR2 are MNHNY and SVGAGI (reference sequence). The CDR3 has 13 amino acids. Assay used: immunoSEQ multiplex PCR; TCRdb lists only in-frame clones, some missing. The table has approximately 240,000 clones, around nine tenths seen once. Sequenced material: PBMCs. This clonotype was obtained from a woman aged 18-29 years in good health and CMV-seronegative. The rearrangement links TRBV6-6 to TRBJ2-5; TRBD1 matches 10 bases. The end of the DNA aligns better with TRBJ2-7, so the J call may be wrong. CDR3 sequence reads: CASKDRGSYEQYF. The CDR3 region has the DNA TGTGCCAGCAAGGACAGGGGGTCCTACGAGCAGTACTTC.